These 27 T cell receptor beta chains share one sample of origin, sequenced in a study of T cells in Graves' hyperthyroidism and ophthalmopathy. The TCR beta CDR3 regions underwent amplification using RNA transcripts as the source. RT-PCR in the first round (using the HTBI primer set) targeted the TCR CDR3. One entry per CDR3 protein, called by TCRdb with MiXCR from the multiplex PCR reads. The repertoire consists of about 210,000 distinct CDR3 sequences, with about 16% occurring once and the leading ten covering roughly two fifths. Sequenced: blood. The receptor set was obtained from a man in his forties with Graves' hyperthyroidism.

The gene calls are TRBV20-1 and TRBJ2-7; 11 nucleotides align to TRBD1. Germline loops: CDR1 DFQATT, CDR2 SNEGSKA (reference sequence). After removal of 5 bases from V and 6 bases from J, the junction contained 3 bases not matched to a gene. The CDR3 is 12 amino acids. The CDR3 region has the DNA TGCAGTGCTGGCGGACAGGGGGCCGAGCAGTACTTC. The encoded protein is CSAGGQGAEQYF.

At least ten counts were recorded for this clonotype. The V gene is TRBV7-9, the J gene TRBJ2-3; D is unresolved. This CDR3 contains 17 residues. Trimming shortened V by 6 bases and J by 0 bases, and 19 bases separated the two germline ends. In germline, CDR1 is SEHNR, CDR2 FQNEAQ (reference sequence). The CDR3 DNA reads TGTGCCAGCAGACAATTAGGTTCAGGTCCTAGCACAGATACGCAGTATTTT. This encodes CASRQLGSGPSTDTQYF.

Many counts were recorded for this clonotype. This rearrangement joins TRBV11-2 to TRBJ1-1; TRBD1 agrees at 8 bases. V dropped 3 bases and J dropped 1; count of bases not matched to a gene: 4. Germline CDR1 SGHAT, CDR2 FQNNGV. The CDR3 contains 15 residues. CDR3 sequence (DNA): TGTGCCAGCAGCTTCAGGGGGCTCGAGAACACTGAAGCTTTCTTT. Translation: CASSFRGLENTEAFF.

This clonotype was counted many times. V usage is TRBV18 and J usage is TRBJ2-5; tentative D call: TRBD1 (5 bases). Germline V gene lookup returns CDR1 KGHSH and CDR2 LQKENI. V was trimmed by 3 bases and J by 5 bases, leaving 16 bases between them. This CDR3 is 15 amino acids long. The CDR3 here is CASSPVTSAGETQYF. For the CDR3, the DNA is TGTGCCAGCTCACCGGTAACATCGGCAGGGGAGACCCAGTACTTC.

On this clonotype: Germline is not matched at one junction end, which may reflect a read error. This rearrangement joins TRBV9 to TRBJ2-5; either TRBD1 or TRBD2 may supply D (7 bases each). The CDR3 runs 15 residues. Germline CDR1 is SGDLS and CDR2 is YYNGEE. As DNA, the CDR3 is TGTGCCAGCAGCGTAGGGCAGGGGGGGGGAGAGCCCCAGTACTTC. It encodes CASSVGQGGGEPQYF.

In its sample, this clonotype was seen many times. The chain employs TRBV3-1 and TRBJ2-5, with D maybe TRBD2 (6 bases). Per the germline V gene, CDR1 is LGHDT and CDR2 is YNNKEL (reference sequence). Trimming took off 8 bases at V and 5 bases at J, with 18 bases between the two ends. The CDR3 sequence is 14 residues long. The CDR3 protein is CASAPGLARETQYF. As DNA, the CDR3 is TGTGCCAGCGCCCCGGGACTCGCGAGGGAGACCCAGTACTTC.

This clonotype has only a few counts. This chain links TRBV5-1 with TRBJ1-6; perhaps TRBD1 as D (6 bases). The germline V gene encodes CDR1 SGHRS and CDR2 YFSETQ. V lost 4 bases and J 8 bases, leaving 22 bases between the germline ends. The CDR3 sequence is 17 residues long. CDR3 protein: CASSDPYREGGDSPLHF. DNA for the CDR3: TGCGCCAGCAGCGACCCTTACAGGGAGGGGGGCGATTCACCCCTCCACTTT.

This clonotype has just a few counts. The chain has TRBV7-2 and TRBJ2-1; TRBD2 agrees at 10 bases. The V gene end was trimmed by 2 bases and the J gene end by 5 bases; junction bases not matched to a gene: 6. This CDR3 region has 16 residues. CDR1 and CDR2 from the germline V gene are SGHTA and FQGNSA. The CDR3 DNA is TGTGCCAGCAGCTTATGGATAGCGGGGGGCGACAATGAGCAGTTCTTC. Encoded protein: CASSLWIAGGDNEQFF.

The genes are TRBV29-1 and TRBJ1-2, with D possibly TRBD1 on 5 matching bases. The CDR3 length is 13 residues. Germline CDR1 SQVTM, CDR2 ANQGSEA. The V gene lost 3 bases and the J gene lost 6 bases, with 14 bases spanning the gap. CDR3 DNA sequence: TGCAGCGTTGAGAGGGGTGGGAGAGATGGCTACACCTTC. Amino acids: CSVERGGRDGYTF.

At least ten counts were recorded for this clonotype. The chain joins TRBV12-3 or TRBV12-4 to TRBJ2-3, with a weak D call TRBD2 (6 bases). V was clipped by 3 bases and J by 5 bases, with 18 bases between them. The CDR3 is made up of 16 amino acids. CDR3 amino acids: CASSFTGEAGRDTQYF. Written as DNA, the CDR3 is TGTGCCAGCAGTTTCACAGGAGAGGCGGGGAGAGATACGCAGTATTTT.

This clonotype was observed a handful of times. In DNA form, the CDR3 reads TGTGCCAGCAGCTTAGACGGGTCTTCCACAGATACGCAGTATTTT. This sequence encodes CASSLDGSSTDTQYF. This sequence joins TRBV7-9 and TRBJ2-3; D gene ambiguous. Germline CDR1 SEHNR, CDR2 FQNEAQ (reference sequence). Trimming shortened V by 1 base and J by 2 bases, and 10 bases separated the two germline ends. The CDR3 runs to 15 residues. The full variable domain, completed using reference TRBV7-9 and TRBJ2-3, is DTGVSQNPRHKITKRGQNVTFRCDPISEHNRLYWYRQTLGQGPEFLTYFQNEAQLEKSRLLSDRFSAERPKGSFSTLEIQRTEQGDSAMYLCASSLDGSSTDTQYFGPGTRLTVL.

This clonotype occurred many times. The CDR3 sequence: CASSAGTGGGETQYF. The CDR3 nucleotides read TGTGCCAGCAGTGCCGGGACAGGGGGCGGAGAGACCCAGTACTTC. The V gene is TRBV2, the J gene TRBJ2-5, with 12 bases lining up with TRBD1. Trimming took 4 bases from V and 4 from J; bases not matched to a gene: 4. The CDR3 extends over 15 amino acids. Germline CDR1 and CDR2: SNHLY and FYNNEI.

This clonotype has ten or more counts. The chain employs TRBV20-1 and TRBJ2-7; a weak D match, TRBD1 (5 bases). There are 15 residues in the CDR3. Germline CDR1 and CDR2: DFQATT and SNEGSKA (reference sequence). V lost 1 base to trimming and J lost 2 bases, with 15 bases between them. CDR3 coding DNA: TGCAGTGCTAGAGGGCCAAGGGGTTACCCCTACGAGCAGTACTTC. It is translated as CSARGPRGYPYEQYF.

This clonotype was recorded at least ten times. V and J are TRBV2 and TRBJ2-5; no definite D call. V lost 4 bases and J 5 bases, leaving 11 bases between the germline ends. The CDR3 has 13 amino acids. CDR1 SNHLY and CDR2 FYNNEI come from the germline V gene. CDR3 loop: CASSANLGETQYF. The CDR3 region has the DNA TGTGCCAGCAGTGCTAACTTGGGGGAGACCCAGTACTTC.

At least ten counts were recorded for this clonotype. The J gene is TRBJ1-1, the V gene TRBV2; D is unresolved. Looked up from germline, CDR1 is SNHLY and CDR2 is FYNNEI. The V end was cut by 4 bases, the J end by 10 bases, with 16 bases between. The CDR3 extends over 13 amino acids. CDR3 in amino acids: CASSAGWQDGAFF. The CDR3 DNA reads as TGTGCCAGCAGTGCGGGGTGGCAGGACGGAGCTTTCTTT.

This clonotype was counted ten times or more. The chain has TRBV14 and TRBJ2-3; D uncertain. The germline V and J ends were trimmed by 4 bases and 2 bases, with 10 bases remaining between them. The germline CDR1 and CDR2 sequences are SGHDN and FVKESK. This CDR3 has 14 amino acids. CDR3 DNA: TGTGCCAGCAGCCGTGGATATTCCACAGATACGCAGTATTTT. It yields the protein CASSRGYSTDTQYF.

This chain links TRBV7-8 with TRBJ2-3; a weak D match, TRBD2 (6 bases). Germline assignment: CDR1 SGHVS and CDR2 FQNEAQ. The CDR3 is 14 amino acids. Trimming removed 3 bases at V and 2 bases at J, with 9 bases between. The CDR3 nucleotides are TGTGCCAGCAGCTTTTGGCGGGACACAGATACGCAGTATTTT. It is translated as CASSFWRDTDTQYF.

This clonotype was seen at least ten times. The V call is TRBV2, the J call TRBJ2-1; no clear D gene. Per the germline V gene, CDR1 is SNHLY and CDR2 is FYNNEI. Deletions cut 5 bases from V and 0 bases from J, with 11 bases between. The CDR3 is made up of 15 amino acids. In DNA form, the CDR3 reads TGTGCCAGCAGTCCGATCCTGAGCTCCTACAATGAGCAGTTCTTC. Its translation is CASSPILSSYNEQFF.

This clonotype was detected once. This sequence joins TRBV20-1 and TRBJ1-6, with unresolved D. Germline V CDR1 and CDR2: DFQATT, SNEGSKA (reference sequence). Trimming removed 8 bases from V and 5 bases from J, with 22 bases in between. The CDR3 totals 16 residues. CDR3 DNA: TGCAGTTGCAAGGCGTGGGTTACCACCGATAATTCACCCCTCCACTTT. It specifies CSCKAWVTTDNSPLHF.

This clonotype was recorded at least ten times. The chain carries TRBV12-3 or TRBV12-4 and TRBJ2-5; 10 bases are a match to TRBD2. The J segment lost 2 bases and the V segment lost 0 bases, leaving 3 bases of the junction unmatched. CDR3 length equals 16 residues. The CDR3 region is CASSLASGRLQETQYF. In DNA form, the CDR3 reads TGTGCCAGCAGTTTAGCTAGCGGGAGGTTGCAAGAGACCCAGTACTTC.

This chain uses TRBV6-2 or TRBV6-3 with TRBJ2-3; no definite D call. The length of the CDR3 is 11 residues. Trimming removed 7 bases at V and 6 bases at J, with 8 bases between. Germline V lookup: CDR1 MNHEY, CDR2 SVGEGT. CDR3 sequence reads: CASIDLDTQYF. CDR3 bases: TGTGCCAGCATTGACCTGGATACGCAGTATTTT.

This sequence joins TRBV9 and TRBJ1-3; no clear D. Germline lookup yields CDR1 SGDLS and CDR2 YYNGEE. The V and J ends lost 3 bases and 2 bases respectively, with 12 bases between them. The CDR3 is 15 amino acids. The CDR3 DNA follows: TGTGCCAGCAGCGCACCTGGAACCACTGGAAACACCATATATTTT. Translation gives CASSAPGTTGNTIYF.

This clonotype was observed a few times. The DNA for the CDR3 is TGCAGCGTTACTAGGGGGGGCCTTTACAATGAGCAGTTCTTC. Translation gives CSVTRGGLYNEQFF. The rearrangement links TRBV29-1 to TRBJ2-1; TRBD2 might be the D (7 bases). V shed 5 bases and J shed 4 bases, with 15 bases lying between them. The CDR3 is 14 residues long. Germline CDR1 and CDR2: SQVTM and ANQGSEA.

Ten or more counts support this clonotype. The rearrangement uses TRBV6-1 and TRBJ1-5; TRBD1 aligns across 9 bases. V lost 7 bases to trimming and J lost 7 bases; unmatched junction nucleotides: 8. CDR3 length equals 14 residues. From germline, CDR1 is MNHNS and CDR2 SASEGT. CDR3 nucleotides: TGTGCCAGCACGGACAGGGGAACGGACCAGCCCCAGCATTTT. Translating gives CASTDRGTDQPQHF.

Details on this clonotype: One junction end does not reproduce the germline sequence, and a read error may be involved. V gene TRBV6-5 combines with J gene TRBJ1-1; D is undetermined. This CDR3 has 13 residues. Germline CDR1 reads MNHEY; CDR2 reads SVGAGI. Here the CDR3 DNA reads TGTGCCAGCAGTTACGTGTCGAACACTGAAACTTTCTTT. Encoded protein: CASSYVSNTETFF.

V and J are TRBV20-1 and TRBJ2-5; 12 nucleotides agree with TRBD2. The CDR3 sequence is 17 residues long. V dropped 0 bases and J dropped 2; count of bases not matched to a gene: 7. The germline CDR1 and CDR2 sequences are DFQATT and SNEGSKA (reference sequence). This CDR3 is CSARDRLAGGPQETQYF. For the CDR3, the DNA is TGCAGTGCTAGAGATCGCCTAGCGGGAGGGCCACAAGAGACCCAGTACTTC.

Regarding this clonotype: This may stem from a read error, because a much larger clone lies one nucleotide away. The rearrangement uses TRBV5-8 and TRBJ1-1; 10 bases are shared with TRBD1. The CDR3 is made up of 13 amino acids. Germline V gene data show CDR1 as SGHTS and CDR2 as YDEGEE. J gave up 4 bases and V 4 bases, and 1 base lay outside the gene matches. The CDR3 nucleotides read TGTGCCAGCAGCCGGACAGGGGGCACTGAAGCTTTCTTT. This sequence encodes CASSRTGGTEAFF.